The T cell receptor (beta chain) under discussion was sequenced for a study of CD8 T cells in ankylosing spondylitis. Overall study results and limits: What appeared characteristic of ankylosing spondylitis blood was a TCR beta motif of eight highly homologous variants. Significantly higher representation of disease-linked clones was reported for matched ankylosing spondylitis synovial fluid.

On this clonotype: Its antigen remains unidentified.

The germline V gene has CDR1 MNHEY and CDR2 SVGAGI. V lost 2 bases and J 0 bases, leaving 10 bases between the germline ends. The CDR3 consists of 15 residues. TCRdb itself ran the 5' RACE reads through MiXCR, one entry per CDR3 protein. The sample includes fewer than 150,000 distinct CDR3 sequences, around 7.9% of them seen just once. Sequencing was done on a sample of blood, either unsorted or a sorted T cell fraction (not recorded which). The chain recombines TRBV6-5 with TRBJ1-1; tentatively, D is TRBD1 (5 bases). This clonotype was sampled from a female donor with ankylosing spondylitis or in good health (not recorded which). The chain's CDR3 is CASSYDTGLNTEAFF. CDR3 DNA: TGTGCCAGCAGTTACGACACAGGTTTGAACACTGAAGCTTTCTTT.